This T cell receptor (beta chain) originates from a study of Ad26.COV2.S vaccination and SARS-CoV-2 variants. Trimming removed 5 bases at V and 4 bases at J, with 11 bases between. CDR1 and CDR2 from the germline V gene are MDHEN and SYDVKM. This CDR3 spans 13 amino acids. Indicated treatment: around 19 received Ad26.COV2.S at low or high dose, single or two shots; 5 received placebo; per-sample allocation not given. At day 63 after the first vaccine or placebo injection, samples were drawn. Measured with immunoSEQ multiplex PCR; TCRdb has only the in-frame clones, and not every one. The sample contains 440,000 or so clones, 90% of which appear only once. Study-level points and caveats: Vaccine recipients and placebo recipients showed similar non-spike TCR breadth.

This clone was detected only a few times. Antigen: not known. The starting material was peripheral blood, obtained in a trial of Ad26.COV2.S vaccine versus placebo. This clonotype was sampled from a person between 18 and 65 years old who received the Ad26.COV2.S COVID-19 vaccine or a placebo. The rearrangement links TRBV28 to TRBJ1-2; D is unresolved. The CDR3 is CASSPEGVYGYTF. The CDR3 DNA reads as TGTGCCAGCAGTCCCGAGGGCGTCTATGGCTACACCTTC.